This TCR beta chain emerged from a study of T cell changes during pregnancy in multiple sclerosis. The germline gives CDR1 SQVTM, CDR2 ANQGSEA. V lost 4 bases and J lost 3; bases outside the gene matches: 2. The CDR3 spans 13 residues. Only in-frame clones appear in the TCRdb table, and some are missing; sequencing was by immunoSEQ multiplex PCR. The sample has tens of thousands of clones; around nine tenths are singletons. The gene calls are TRBV29-1 and TRBJ2-3; 9 nucleotides line up with TRBD1. The sample was CD4+ T cells from peripheral blood mononuclear cells, taken in the second trimester of pregnancy. The sequence was obtained from a female donor with multiple sclerosis, enrolled in a pregnancy study. The CDR3, as DNA: TGCAGCGTTGGGGGACAGGGAACAGATACGCAGTATTTT. Translating gives CSVGGQGTDTQYF.